This TCR beta chain came from a study of blood T cell repertoires in COVID-19. At the level of the study: The study drew acute and convalescent COVID-19 samples from the United States, Italy and Spain. PBMCs, B-cell-depleted T cells, or T cells provided the cDNA or gDNA that made up the material.

The CDR3 consists of 15 residues. Under the authors' procedure: Amplification with reference gene primers provided the estimates of nucleated cell counts. TCRdb's copy holds only in-frame clones and misses some; the assay was immunoSEQ multiplex PCR. V and J calls and clone size are those listed in that table; D and trimming were worked out from the DNA. The sample lists fewer than 250,000 clones; roughly nine tenths were seen once. Material: peripheral blood. This sequence joins TRBV21-1 and TRBJ1-1. TRBV21-1 is labeled a pseudogene. The sequence came from a man aged 35-49 years with acute or convalescent COVID-19. This CDR3 is CASSPGGAANTEAFF. The CDR3 DNA reads TGTGCCAGCAGCCCGGGCGGGGCAGCAAACACTGAAGCTTTCTTT.